These 30 T cell receptor beta chains share one sample of origin, sequenced in a study of cytomegalovirus exposure and HLA in healthy donors. PCR involved 60 Vbeta and 13 Jbeta primers. This table comes from immunoSEQ multiplex PCR, and its TCRdb copy is limited to in-frame clones, with some not included. The sample holds approximately 70,000 clones; 55% to 80% are singletons and the top ten take about 7.6%. The specimen sequenced was PBMCs. Receptors originate from a man between 40 and 49 years old in good health and CMV-seropositive.

V is TRBV10-3 and J is TRBJ1-4; no reliable D call. Germline assignment: CDR1 ENHRY and CDR2 SYGVKD. This CDR3 is built from 13 residues. Trimming removed 6 bases from V and 4 bases from J, with 9 bases in between. The CDR3 region is CAIRADYNEKLFF. CDR3 nucleotides: TGTGCCATCAGGGCGGATTATAATGAAAAACTGTTTTTT.

The chain has TRBV19 and TRBJ2-2, with a possible D match to TRBD2 (5 bases). The germline gives CDR1 LNHDA, CDR2 SQIVND (reference sequence). With 9 bases removed from V and 5 bases from J, the gap between germline ends came to 10 bases. CDR3 size: 12 residues. The CDR3 nucleotides are TGTGCCAGCCACAGAGGGACCGGGGAGCTGTTTTTT. Protein product: CASHRGTGELFF. The full variable domain, its missing parts supplied by reference TRBV19 and TRBJ2-2, is DGGITQSPKYLFRKEGQNVTLSCEQNLNHDAMYWYRQDPGQGLRLIYYSQIVNDFQKGDIAEGYSVSREKKESFPLTVTSAQKNPTAFYLCASHRGTGELFFGEGSRLTVL.

The V and J genes are TRBV6-5 and TRBJ2-1, with 14 nucleotides matching TRBD2. This CDR3 contains 16 residues. J was trimmed by 6 bases and V by 2 bases; bases with no gene match: 3. CDR1 and CDR2 (germline): MNHEY, SVGAGI. CDR3 nucleotides: TGTGCCAGCAGTTACCTGGGGACTAGCGGGAGCAATGAGCAGTTCTTC. Translating it yields CASSYLGTSGSNEQFF.

The CDR3 loop reads CASSFKGLGNQPQHF. The CDR3 DNA reads TGTGCCAGCAGCTTTAAGGGACTTGGCAATCAGCCCCAGCATTTT. The V call is TRBV5-6, the J call TRBJ1-5, with a possible D match to TRBD1 (5 bases). CDR1 is SGHDT, CDR2 YYEEEE, per germline. This CDR3 has 15 amino acids. The V gene lost 2 bases and the J gene lost 2 bases, with 11 bases spanning the gap. Complete variable domain (other parts from reference TRBV5-6 and TRBJ1-5): DAGVTQSPTHLIKTRGQQVTLRCSPKSGHDTVSWYQQALGQGPQFIFQYYEEEERQRGNFPDRFSGHQFPNYSSELNVNALLLGDSALYLCASSFKGLGNQPQHFGDGTRLSIL.

This clone was detected once. The chain combines TRBV28 with TRBJ1-4; TRBD1 matches 8 bases. CDR1 and CDR2 (germline): MDHEN, SYDVKM. CDR3 length: 15 amino acids. J was trimmed by 8 bases and V by 2 bases; bases with no gene match: 7. The CDR3 is CASSLGQGAWEKLFF. CDR3 coding DNA: TGTGCCAGCAGTTTAGGACAGGGAGCTTGGGAAAAACTGTTTTTT.

There are a few counts of this clone. The chain uses TRBV27 and TRBJ2-7; 12 bases agree with TRBD2. The germline gives CDR1 MNHEY, CDR2 SMNVEV (reference sequence). The CDR3 runs 16 residues. With 4 bases clipped from V and 6 bases from J, the junction kept 10 bases outside the gene matches. CDR3 nucleotide sequence: TGTGCCAGCAGTTCCCTCTCTAGCGGGAGGGCTCCCGAGCAGTACTTC. Protein sequence: CASSSLSSGRAPEQYF.

The rearrangement joins TRBV28 to TRBJ2-7; 7 positions agree with TRBD2. The V and J ends lost 3 bases and 1 base, in that order; junction bases with no gene match: 6. The germline V gene encodes CDR1 MDHEN and CDR2 SYDVKM. This CDR3 is built from 15 residues. The CDR3 DNA sequence: TGTGCCAGCAGTTTGAAAACTAGCGTATCCTACGAGCAGTACTTC. It encodes CASSLKTSVSYEQYF.

The V and J genes are TRBV7-3 and TRBJ1-1; perhaps TRBD1 as D (5 bases). CDR1 and CDR2 from the germline V gene are SGHTA and FQGTGA. This CDR3 region has 18 residues. V was pared by 2 bases and J by 1 base, with 20 bases between. Written as DNA, the CDR3 is TGTGCCAGCAGCTTACCTCGGAGGGGTTACGCTGGGAACACTGAAGCTTTCTTT. Its protein is CASSLPRRGYAGNTEAFF.

This chain joins TRBV28 and TRBJ1-2; tentative D call: TRBD1 (6 bases). V lost 2 bases to trimming and J lost 7 bases, with 8 bases between them. Per germline, CDR1 MDHEN and CDR2 SYDVKM. This CDR3 contains 12 residues. The chain's CDR3 is CASSLLRGGYTF. DNA for the CDR3: TGTGCCAGCAGTTTACTCAGGGGTGGCTACACCTTC.

V usage is TRBV10-3 and J usage is TRBJ2-7; D is possibly TRBD1 (6 bases). The CDR3 has 15 amino acids. V was pared by 3 bases and J by 4 bases, with 16 bases between. Germline V gives CDR1 ENHRY, CDR2 SYGVKD. The CDR3 DNA sequence: TGTGCCATCAGTGACCACTACAGGGTGCGGTACGAGCAGTACTTC. It translates to CAISDHYRVRYEQYF.

CDR3 residues: CASSPQTGQETQYF. In DNA form, the CDR3 reads TGCGCCAGCAGCCCCCAGACAGGGCAAGAGACCCAGTACTTC. This chain links TRBV4-1 with TRBJ2-5, with 7 bases that match TRBD1. V lost 4 bases to trimming and J lost 2 bases; unmatched junction nucleotides: 4. Germline V gene data show CDR1 as MGHRA and CDR2 as YSYEKL. CDR3 length: 14 amino acids.

The chain uses TRBV18 and TRBJ1-4; D is uncertain. This CDR3 comprises 15 residues. Trimming shortened V by 3 bases and J by 8 bases, and 16 bases separated the two germline ends. CDR1 and CDR2 (germline): KGHSH, LQKENI. This CDR3 reads CASSPSLQELEKLFF. The CDR3 DNA follows: TGTGCCAGCTCACCTTCACTCCAGGAACTGGAAAAACTGTTTTTT.

To note about this clone: This specimen includes other DNA sequences encoding the same CDR3. V is TRBV7-9 and J is TRBJ1-1; 9 bases match TRBD1. This CDR3 is built from 15 residues. Germline V CDR1 and CDR2: SEHNR, FQNEAQ (reference sequence). V lost 5 bases and J lost 0; bases outside the gene matches: 4. CDR3: CASSRDRGMNTEAFF. The CDR3 DNA is TGTGCCAGCAGCCGTGACAGGGGGATGAACACTGAAGCTTTCTTT.

This clone was recorded a few times. The chain uses TRBV27 and TRBJ2-7, with a weak D call TRBD1 (5 bases). The V gene lost 8 bases and the J gene lost 4 bases, with 21 bases spanning the gap. The germline V gene has CDR1 MNHEY and CDR2 SMNVEV (reference sequence). The CDR3 extends over 15 amino acids. CDR3 protein: CASRPSPDTTYEQYF. For the CDR3, the DNA is TGTGCCAGCCGGCCTTCCCCGGACACGACTTACGAGCAGTACTTC.

J is TRBJ2-1 and V is TRBV28; no definite D call. The CDR3 is made up of 15 amino acids. Germline V lookup: CDR1 MDHEN, CDR2 SYDVKM. Trimming left V 7 bases short and J 0 bases short, with 13 bases between. The CDR3: CASKFRRSSYNEQFF. CDR3 sequence (DNA): TGTGCCAGCAAGTTTAGGAGAAGCTCCTACAATGAGCAGTTCTTC.

The rearrangement links TRBV15 to TRBJ1-4, with D uncertain. The V gene's germline CDR1 is LNHNV and CDR2 YYDKDF (reference sequence). The V gene lost 0 bases and the J gene lost 16 bases, with 15 bases spanning the gap. The CDR3 spans 13 residues. The CDR3 region is CATSRDLGRDPFF. The CDR3 DNA is TGTGCCACCAGCAGAGATTTAGGGAGGGATCCGTTTTTT.

This clone was observed a single time. The chain is built from TRBV2 and TRBJ2-7; 7 bases are a match to TRBD1. V lost 3 bases and J lost 1; bases outside the gene matches: 15. Per germline, CDR1 SNHLY and CDR2 FYNNEI. CDR3 length: 18 amino acids. The CDR3 here is CASSDLLPVTGDSYEQYF. The CDR3 DNA is TGTGCCAGCAGTGACCTACTCCCCGTTACAGGGGATTCCTACGAGCAGTACTTC.

V and J are TRBV11-2 and TRBJ1-1, with a tentative D call TRBD1 (5 bases). Between the trimmed V and J ends, which lost 10 bases and 1 base, there was a span of 16 bases. CDR1 is SGHAT and CDR2 is FQNNGV in the germline V gene. CDR3 length equals 14 residues. The CDR3 DNA follows: TGTGCCACGGCCTTGACAGCCTCGAACACTGAAGCTTTCTTT. This gives the protein CATALTASNTEAFF.

The gene calls are TRBV5-1 and TRBJ2-1; no definite D call. V lost 4 bases and J 4 bases, leaving 9 bases between the germline ends. Germline V CDR1 and CDR2: SGHRS, YFSETQ. The CDR3 covers 13 residues. CDR3 sequence (DNA): TGCGCCAGCAGCCCCGACACTTACAATGAGCAGTTCTTC. Translated: CASSPDTYNEQFF.

The chain uses TRBV25-1 and TRBJ2-2, with TRBD2 matching 7 bases. CDR1 and CDR2 from the germline V gene are MGHDK and SYGVNS. The CDR3 loop spans 17 amino acids. J gave up 4 bases and V 2 bases, and 10 bases lay outside the gene matches. The CDR3 DNA sequence: TGTGCCAGCAGTGAAATGGGGAGGGGCGGGCGCACCGGGGAGCTGTTTTTT. Translating gives CASSEMGRGGRTGELFF.

The chain couples TRBV30 to TRBJ1-5; tentatively, D is TRBD1 (5 bases). Germline lookup yields CDR1 GTSNPN and CDR2 SVGIG (reference sequence). V was pared by 3 bases and J by 3 bases, with 9 bases between. The CDR3 has 13 amino acids. The CDR3 DNA is TGTGCCTGGAGGCAGGGCCACAATCAGCCCCAGCATTTT. It is translated as CAWRQGHNQPQHF.

The V gene is TRBV5-1, the J gene TRBJ1-4; D perhaps matches TRBD1 (6 bases). V was cut by 1 base and J by 10 bases, with 14 bases left in between. The CDR3 consists of 14 residues. In germline, CDR1 is SGHRS, CDR2 YFSETQ. The CDR3 sequence: CASSLNRESGKLFF. The CDR3 nucleotides read TGCGCCAGCAGCTTGAACAGGGAATCGGGAAAACTGTTTTTT.

The chain employs TRBV2 and TRBJ2-1, with D unclear. CDR1 is SNHLY, CDR2 FYNNEI, per germline. CDR3 size: 10 residues. V gave up 5 bases and J gave up 6 bases, with 2 bases separating them. CDR3 bases: TGTGCCAGCAGTCGCAATGAGCAGTTCTTC. Encoded protein: CASSRNEQFF.

The chain is built from TRBV4-3 and TRBJ1-5, with 7 bases fitting TRBD1. CDR3 size: 15 residues. CDR1 LGHNA and CDR2 YSLEER come from the germline V gene. Trimming removed 0 bases from V and 7 bases from J; junction bases left unmatched: 6. The chain's CDR3 is CASSQDLQGTQPQHF. CDR3 bases: TGCGCCAGCAGCCAAGATTTACAGGGGACGCAGCCCCAGCATTTT.

The chain has TRBV7-2 and TRBJ1-2; D gene uncertain. Germline CDR1 and CDR2: SGHTA and FQGNSA. Trimming stripped 3 bases from V and 2 bases from J, with 13 bases between. The CDR3 is 15 amino acids. The CDR3 reads CASSFPPSSNYGYTF. The CDR3 DNA reads TGTGCCAGCAGCTTTCCTCCCTCCTCCAACTATGGCTACACCTTC.

The CDR3 DNA sequence: TGTGCCAGCAGAAACCCCGGGACAGGGTACAATCAGCCCCAGCATTTT. As protein: CASRNPGTGYNQPQHF. This chain uses TRBV28 with TRBJ1-5; 9 bases line up with TRBD1. The germline V gene has CDR1 MDHEN and CDR2 SYDVKM. CDR3 length: 16 amino acids. The V and J ends lost 6 bases and 3 bases, in that order; junction bases with no gene match: 9.

V usage is TRBV29-1 and J usage is TRBJ2-1, with 10 bases identical to TRBD2. The CDR3 is made up of 11 amino acids. With V trimmed by 8 bases and J by 10 bases, 5 bases remained unmatched. Germline lookup yields CDR1 SQVTM and CDR2 ANQGSEA. CDR3 protein: CSPLAGVEQFF. The CDR3 DNA reads as TGCAGCCCCCTAGCGGGGGTGGAGCAGTTCTTC.

DNA of the CDR3: TGTGCCAGCAGCTTGAGAGGGCGGAGCTCCTATAATTCACCCCTCCACTTT. This encodes CASSLRGRSSYNSPLHF. The chain uses TRBV5-4 and TRBJ1-6, with D unclear. The CDR3 totals 17 residues. Germline V gene sequence: CDR1 SGHNT, CDR2 YYREEE (reference sequence). Trimming shortened V by 1 base and J by 0 bases, and 11 bases separated the two germline ends.

The rearrangement uses TRBV7-2 and TRBJ1-4; a possible D gene is TRBD1 (6 bases). The germline CDR1 and CDR2 sequences are SGHTA and FQGNSA. V was trimmed by 5 bases and J by 4 bases, leaving 11 bases between them. The CDR3 has 14 amino acids. CDR3 amino acids: CASSTGQINEKLFF. The CDR3 DNA reads TGTGCCAGCAGCACCGGACAGATTAATGAAAAACTGTTTTTT. Full variable domain (missing parts from reference TRBV7-2 and TRBJ1-4): GAGVSQSPSNKVTEKGKDVELRCDPISGHTALYWYRQSLGQGLEFLIYFQGNSAPDKSGLPSDRFSAERTGGSVSTLTIQRTQQEDSAVYLCASSTGQINEKLFFGSGTQLSVL.

The chain has TRBV18 and TRBJ1-1, with D unresolved. Trimming cost V 5 bases and J 7 bases, with 11 bases left between them. The V gene's germline CDR1 is KGHSH and CDR2 LQKENI. CDR3 length: 12 residues. CDR3 coding DNA: TGTGCCAGCTCAACCTCGGTGATTGAAGCTTTCTTT. It yields the protein CASSTSVIEAFF.